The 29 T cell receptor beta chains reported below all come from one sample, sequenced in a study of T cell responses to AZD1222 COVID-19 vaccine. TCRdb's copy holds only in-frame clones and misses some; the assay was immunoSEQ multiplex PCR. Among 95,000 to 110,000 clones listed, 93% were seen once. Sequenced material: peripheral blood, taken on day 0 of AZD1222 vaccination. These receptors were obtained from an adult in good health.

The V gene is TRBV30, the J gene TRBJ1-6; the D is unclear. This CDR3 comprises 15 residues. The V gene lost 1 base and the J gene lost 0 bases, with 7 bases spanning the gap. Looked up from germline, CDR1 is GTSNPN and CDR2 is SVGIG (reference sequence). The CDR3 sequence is CAWSAGISYNSPLHF. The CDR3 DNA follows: TGTGCCTGGAGTGCCGGGATCTCCTATAATTCACCCCTCCACTTT.

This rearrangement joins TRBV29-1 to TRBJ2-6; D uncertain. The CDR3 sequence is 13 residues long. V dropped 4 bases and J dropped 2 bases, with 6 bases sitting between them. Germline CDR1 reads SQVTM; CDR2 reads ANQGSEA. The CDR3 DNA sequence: TGCAGCGTTGTGACGACTGGGGCCAACGTCCTGACTTTC. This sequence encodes CSVVTTGANVLTF.

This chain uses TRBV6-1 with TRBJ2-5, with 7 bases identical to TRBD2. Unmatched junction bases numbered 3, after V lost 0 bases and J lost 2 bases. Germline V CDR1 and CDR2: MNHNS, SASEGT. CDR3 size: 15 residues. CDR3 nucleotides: TGTGCCAGCAGTGAAGCGGGAGGGGTACAAGAGACCCAGTACTTC. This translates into CASSEAGGVQETQYF.

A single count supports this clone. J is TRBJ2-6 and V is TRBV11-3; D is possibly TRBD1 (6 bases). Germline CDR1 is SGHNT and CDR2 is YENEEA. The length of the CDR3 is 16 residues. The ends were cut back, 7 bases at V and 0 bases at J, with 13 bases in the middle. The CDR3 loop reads CASTPGQFSGANVLTF. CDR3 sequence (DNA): TGTGCCAGCACCCCAGGACAGTTCTCTGGGGCCAACGTCCTGACTTTC.

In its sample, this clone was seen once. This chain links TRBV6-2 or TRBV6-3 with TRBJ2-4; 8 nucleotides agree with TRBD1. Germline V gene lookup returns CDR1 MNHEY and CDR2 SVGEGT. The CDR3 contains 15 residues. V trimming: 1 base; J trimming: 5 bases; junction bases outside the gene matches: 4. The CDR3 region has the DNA TGTGCCAGCAGTTACTGGCCAGGGGGCCAAAACATTCAGTACTTC. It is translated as CASSYWPGGQNIQYF.

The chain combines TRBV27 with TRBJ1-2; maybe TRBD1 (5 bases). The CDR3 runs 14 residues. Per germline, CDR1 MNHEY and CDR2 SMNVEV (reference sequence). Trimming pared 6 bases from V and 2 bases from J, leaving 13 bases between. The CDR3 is CASSPRDVNYGYTF. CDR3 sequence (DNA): TGTGCCAGCAGCCCTCGGGACGTAAACTATGGCTACACCTTC.

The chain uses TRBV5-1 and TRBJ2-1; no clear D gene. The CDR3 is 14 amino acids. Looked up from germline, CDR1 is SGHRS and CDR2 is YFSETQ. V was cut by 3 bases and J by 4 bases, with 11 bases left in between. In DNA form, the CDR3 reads TGCGCCAGCAGCTCTATGGGTCCGTACAATGAGCAGTTCTTC. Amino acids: CASSSMGPYNEQFF.

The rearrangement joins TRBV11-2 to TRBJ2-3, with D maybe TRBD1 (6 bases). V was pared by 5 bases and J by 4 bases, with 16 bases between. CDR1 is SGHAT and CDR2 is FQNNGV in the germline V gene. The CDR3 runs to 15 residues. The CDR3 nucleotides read TGTGCCAGCAGCCCATACAGGGCAAGGGCAGATACGCAGTATTTT. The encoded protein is CASSPYRARADTQYF.

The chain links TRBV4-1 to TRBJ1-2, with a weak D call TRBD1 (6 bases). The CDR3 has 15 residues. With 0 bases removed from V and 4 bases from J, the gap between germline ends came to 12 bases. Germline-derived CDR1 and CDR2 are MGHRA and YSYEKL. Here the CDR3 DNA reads TGCGCCAGCAGCCAAGATCGGGGGGCCGGCTATGGCTACACCTTC. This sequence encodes CASSQDRGAGYGYTF.

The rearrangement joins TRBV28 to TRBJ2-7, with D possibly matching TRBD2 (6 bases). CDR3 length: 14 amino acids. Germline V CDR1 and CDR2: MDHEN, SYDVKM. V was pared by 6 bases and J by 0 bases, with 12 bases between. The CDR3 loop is CASRPPGGSYEQYF. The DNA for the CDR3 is TGTGCCAGCAGGCCCCCCGGGGGCTCCTACGAGCAGTACTTC. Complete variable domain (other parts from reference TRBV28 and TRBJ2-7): DVKVTQSSRYLVKRTGEKVFLECVQDMDHENMFWYRQDPGLGLRLIYFSYDVKMKEKGDIPEGYSVSREKKERFSLILESASTNQTSMYLCASRPPGGSYEQYFGPGTRLTVT.

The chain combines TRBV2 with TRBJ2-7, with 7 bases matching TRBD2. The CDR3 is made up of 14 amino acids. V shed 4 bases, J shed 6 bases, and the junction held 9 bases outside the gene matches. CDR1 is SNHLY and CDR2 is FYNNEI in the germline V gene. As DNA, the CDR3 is TGTGCCAGCAGTGTGACGCGGGAGCATATCGAGCAGTACTTC. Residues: CASSVTREHIEQYF.

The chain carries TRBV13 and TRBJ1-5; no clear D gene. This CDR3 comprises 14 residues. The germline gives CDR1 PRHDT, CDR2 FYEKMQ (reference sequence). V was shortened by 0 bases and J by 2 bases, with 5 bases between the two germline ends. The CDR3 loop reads CASSLGQGNQPQHF. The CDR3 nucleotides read TGTGCCAGCAGCTTAGGCCAGGGCAATCAGCCCCAGCATTTT.

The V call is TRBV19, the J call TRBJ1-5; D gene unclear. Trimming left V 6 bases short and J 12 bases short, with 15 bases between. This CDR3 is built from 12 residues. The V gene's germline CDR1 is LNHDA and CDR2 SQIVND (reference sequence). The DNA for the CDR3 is TGTGCCAGTAGGTCGTATCTGGGAGGCCAGCATTTT. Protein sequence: CASRSYLGGQHF.

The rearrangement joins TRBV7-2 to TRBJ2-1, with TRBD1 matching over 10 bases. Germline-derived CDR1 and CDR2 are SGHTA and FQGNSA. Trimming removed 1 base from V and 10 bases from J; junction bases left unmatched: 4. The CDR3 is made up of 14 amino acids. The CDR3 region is CASSLGDRGFEQFF. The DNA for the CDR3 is TGTGCCAGCAGCTTAGGGGACAGGGGTTTCGAGCAGTTCTTC.

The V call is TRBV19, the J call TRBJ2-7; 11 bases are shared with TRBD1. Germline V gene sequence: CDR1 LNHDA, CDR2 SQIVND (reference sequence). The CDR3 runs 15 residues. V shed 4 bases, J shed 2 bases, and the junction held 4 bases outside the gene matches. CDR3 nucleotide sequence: TGTGCCAGTAGTACCCGGGACAGGGGGACCTACGAGCAGTACTTC. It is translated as CASSTRDRGTYEQYF.

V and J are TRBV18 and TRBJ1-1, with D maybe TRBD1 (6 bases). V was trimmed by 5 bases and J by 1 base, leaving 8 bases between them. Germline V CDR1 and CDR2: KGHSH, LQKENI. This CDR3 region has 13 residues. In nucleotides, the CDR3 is TGTGCCAGCTCAAGGGACAAGAACACTGAAGCTTTCTTT. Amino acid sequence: CASSRDKNTEAFF.

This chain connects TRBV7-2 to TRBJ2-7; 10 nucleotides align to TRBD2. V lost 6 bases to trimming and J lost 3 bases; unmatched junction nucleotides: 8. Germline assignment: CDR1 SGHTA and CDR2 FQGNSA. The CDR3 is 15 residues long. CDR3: CASRRGLAGVYEQYF. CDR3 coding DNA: TGTGCCAGCAGGCGGGGCCTAGCGGGGGTCTACGAGCAGTACTTC.

Here the CDR3 reads CASSGQMLAGVGEQYF. The CDR3, as DNA: TGTGCCAGTAGCGGTCAGATGTTAGCGGGAGTCGGCGAGCAGTACTTC. The chain couples TRBV19 to TRBJ2-7; 9 nucleotides agree with TRBD2. V dropped 6 bases and J dropped 6; count of bases not matched to a gene: 15. Germline V gene sequence: CDR1 LNHDA, CDR2 SQIVND (reference sequence). This CDR3 is 16 amino acids long.

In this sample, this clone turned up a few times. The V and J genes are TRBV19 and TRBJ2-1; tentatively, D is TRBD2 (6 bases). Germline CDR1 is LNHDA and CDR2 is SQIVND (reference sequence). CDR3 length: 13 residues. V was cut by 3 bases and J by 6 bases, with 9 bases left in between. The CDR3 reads CASSMSSGNEQFF. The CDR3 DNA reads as TGTGCCAGTAGTATGAGTAGCGGCAATGAGCAGTTCTTC.

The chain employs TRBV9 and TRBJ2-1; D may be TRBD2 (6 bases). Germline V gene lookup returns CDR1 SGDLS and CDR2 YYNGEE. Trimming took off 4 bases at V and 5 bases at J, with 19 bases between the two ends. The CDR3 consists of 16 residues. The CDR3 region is CASSLSGGAWDNEQFF. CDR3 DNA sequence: TGTGCCAGCAGCCTCTCCGGAGGGGCCTGGGACAATGAGCAGTTCTTC.

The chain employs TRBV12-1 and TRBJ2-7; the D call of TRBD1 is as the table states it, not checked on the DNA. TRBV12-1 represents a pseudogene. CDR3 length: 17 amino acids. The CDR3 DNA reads TGTGCCAGCAGCTTTTTTTGTAGGGGGACCAGCTCCTACGAGCAGTACTTC. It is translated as CASSFFCRGTSSYEQYF.

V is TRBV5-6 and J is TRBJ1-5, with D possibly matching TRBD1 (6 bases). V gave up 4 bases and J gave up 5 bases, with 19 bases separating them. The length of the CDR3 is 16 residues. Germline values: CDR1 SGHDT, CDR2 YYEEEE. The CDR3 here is CASSLGGDRPYQPQHF. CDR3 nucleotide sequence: TGTGCCAGCAGCCTGGGTGGTGACAGGCCTTATCAGCCCCAGCATTTT.

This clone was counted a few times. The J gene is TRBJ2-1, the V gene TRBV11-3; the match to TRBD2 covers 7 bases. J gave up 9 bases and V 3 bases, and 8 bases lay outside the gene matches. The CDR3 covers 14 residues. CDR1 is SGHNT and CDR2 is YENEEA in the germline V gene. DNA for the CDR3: TGTGCCAGCAGCTTTCTGGGAGGGCCAAGTGAGCAGTTCTTC. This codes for CASSFLGGPSEQFF. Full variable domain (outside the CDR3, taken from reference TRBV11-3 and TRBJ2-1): EAGVVQSPRYKIIEKKQPVAFWCNPISGHNTLYWYLQNLGQGPELLIRYENEEAVDDSQLPKDRFSAERLKGVDSTLKIQPAELGDSAVYLCASSFLGGPSEQFFGPGTRLTVL.

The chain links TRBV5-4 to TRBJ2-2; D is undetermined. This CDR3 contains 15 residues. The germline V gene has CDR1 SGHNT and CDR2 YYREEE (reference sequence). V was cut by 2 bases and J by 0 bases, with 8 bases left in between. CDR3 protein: CASSFGFANTGELFF. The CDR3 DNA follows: TGTGCCAGCAGCTTCGGGTTTGCGAACACCGGGGAGCTGTTTTTT.

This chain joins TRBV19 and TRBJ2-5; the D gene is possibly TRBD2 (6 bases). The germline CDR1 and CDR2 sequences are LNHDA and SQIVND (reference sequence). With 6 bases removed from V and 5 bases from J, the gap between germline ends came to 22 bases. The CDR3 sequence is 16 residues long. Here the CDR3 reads CASSLGVAAGGETQYF. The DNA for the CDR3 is TGTGCCAGTAGCCTTGGTGTAGCAGCGGGCGGGGAGACCCAGTACTTC.

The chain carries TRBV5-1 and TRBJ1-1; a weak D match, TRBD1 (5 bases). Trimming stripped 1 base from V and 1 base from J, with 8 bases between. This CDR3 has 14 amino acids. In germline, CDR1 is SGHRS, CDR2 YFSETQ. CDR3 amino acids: CASSLWDANTEAFF. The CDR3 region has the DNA TGCGCCAGCAGCTTGTGGGACGCGAACACTGAAGCTTTCTTT. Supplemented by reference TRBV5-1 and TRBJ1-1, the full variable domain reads KAGVTQTPRYLIKTRGQQVTLSCSPISGHRSVSWYQQTPGQGLQFLFEYFSETQRNKGNFPGRFSGRQFSNSRSEMNVSTLELGDSALYLCASSLWDANTEAFFGQGTRLTVV.

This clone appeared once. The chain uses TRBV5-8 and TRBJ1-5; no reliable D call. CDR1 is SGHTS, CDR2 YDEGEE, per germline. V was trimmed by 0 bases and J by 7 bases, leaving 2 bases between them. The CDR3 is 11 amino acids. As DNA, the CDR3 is TGTGCCAGCAGCTTGGACCAGCCCCAGCATTTT. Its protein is CASSLDQPQHF.

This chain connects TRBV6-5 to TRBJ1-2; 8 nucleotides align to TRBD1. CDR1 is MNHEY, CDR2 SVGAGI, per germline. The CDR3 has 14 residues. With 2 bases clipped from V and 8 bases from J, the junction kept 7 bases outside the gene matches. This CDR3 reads CASSYGSGGAGYTF. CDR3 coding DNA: TGTGCCAGCAGTTACGGGTCAGGGGGCGCGGGCTACACCTTC.

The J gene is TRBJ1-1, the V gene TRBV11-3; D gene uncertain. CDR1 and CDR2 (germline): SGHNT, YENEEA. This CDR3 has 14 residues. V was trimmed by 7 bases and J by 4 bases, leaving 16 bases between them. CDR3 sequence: CASTILGKGTEAFF. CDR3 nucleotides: TGTGCCAGCACGATCCTCGGGAAAGGCACTGAAGCTTTCTTT.